A single sample is the source of the 29 T cell receptor beta chains below, sequenced in a study of blood T cell repertoires in COVID-19. Clones were read by immunoSEQ multiplex PCR, and TCRdb kept only the in-frame ones, dropping some. There are around 250,000 clones in the sample; 70% to 90% occur only once, and 6% to 9% lies in the top ten. Sequences were obtained from peripheral blood. Every receptor here comes from an older woman with active or convalescent COVID-19.

V gene TRBV2 combines with J gene TRBJ1-2; no firm D call. V was clipped by 3 bases and J by 8 bases, with 13 bases between them. From germline, CDR1 is SNHLY and CDR2 FYNNEI. The CDR3 is 13 amino acids. CDR3 DNA sequence: TGTGCCAGCAGTGACGGTGGGCTCGGAGGCTACACCTTC. This translates into CASSDGGLGGYTF.

A word on this clone: Other nucleotide sequences in the sample specify the same CDR3. CDR3 in DNA: TGTGCCAGCAGTTACTCGAGGGTTGGAGGCTACACCTTC. It yields the protein CASSYSRVGGYTF. V is TRBV6-5 and J is TRBJ1-2; no reliable D call. The CDR3 consists of 13 residues. The V gene's germline CDR1 is MNHEY and CDR2 SVGAGI. With 0 bases removed from V and 8 bases from J, the gap between germline ends came to 10 bases.

V gene TRBV7-2 combines with J gene TRBJ1-2; 7 positions match TRBD1. This CDR3 comprises 14 residues. Germline CDR1 SGHTA, CDR2 FQGNSA. Trimming removed 5 bases from V and 4 bases from J; junction bases left unmatched: 7. DNA for the CDR3: TGTGCCAGCAGCAGAACAGGGGACGGCTATGGCTACACCTTC. Translation gives CASSRTGDGYGYTF.

The chain has TRBV6-2 or TRBV6-3 and TRBJ2-3; 10 positions match TRBD1. Looked up from germline, CDR1 is MNHEY and CDR2 is SVGEGT. J was trimmed by 4 bases and V by 5 bases; bases with no gene match: 6. There are 15 residues in the CDR3. CDR3 sequence reads: CASSNRDRGPDTQYF. CDR3 DNA: TGTGCCAGCAGTAACCGGGACAGGGGCCCAGATACGCAGTATTTT.

The chain employs TRBV29-1 and TRBJ2-1; 10 nucleotides match TRBD1. The germline gives CDR1 SQVTM, CDR2 ANQGSEA. The CDR3 consists of 14 residues. The V gene end was trimmed by 5 bases and the J gene end by 7 bases; junction bases not matched to a gene: 8. CDR3 region: CSVYTGQGINEQFF. The CDR3, as DNA: TGCAGCGTTTACACGGGACAGGGGATTAATGAGCAGTTCTTC.

Only a few counts were recorded for this clone. The chain couples TRBV19 to TRBJ1-6, with TRBD1 matching 11 bases. Trimming cost V 4 bases and J 9 bases; bases outside gene matches: 2. The CDR3 has 14 amino acids. The germline CDR1 and CDR2 sequences are LNHDA and SQIVND (reference sequence). CDR3 sequence: CASSTGTGGSPLHF. The CDR3 DNA reads as TGTGCCAGTAGTACAGGGACAGGGGGTTCACCCCTCCACTTT.

J is TRBJ2-3 and V is TRBV5-4; D call uncertain. The CDR3 sequence is 12 residues long. Trimming cost V 5 bases and J 6 bases, with 10 bases left between them. Germline V gene lookup returns CDR1 SGHNT and CDR2 YYREEE (reference sequence). The CDR3 is CASSREVDTQYF. Written as DNA, the CDR3 is TGTGCCAGCAGTCGTGAGGTTGATACGCAGTATTTT.

The CDR3 reads CASSFRDRGEKLFF. DNA of the CDR3: TGTGCCAGCAGCTTCCGGGACAGGGGAGAAAAACTGTTTTTT. J is TRBJ1-4 and V is TRBV9, with 10 bases that match TRBD1. CDR1 SGDLS and CDR2 YYNGEE come from the germline V gene. This CDR3 is 14 amino acids long. The junction had 5 bases not matched to a gene; V was cut back by 4 bases and J by 8 bases.

Worth noting for this clone: Other DNA sequences in this specimen translate into the identical CDR3. The chain employs TRBV18 and TRBJ2-5; a possible D gene is TRBD1 (6 bases). The V end was cut by 4 bases, the J end by 4 bases, with 10 bases between. Germline V gives CDR1 KGHSH, CDR2 LQKENI. The CDR3 extends over 13 amino acids. DNA of the CDR3: TGTGCCAGCTCACAGATCAGGGGAGAGACCCAGTACTTC. Protein sequence: CASSQIRGETQYF.

V gene TRBV27 combines with J gene TRBJ2-7, with 9 bases that match TRBD1. CDR1 MNHEY and CDR2 SMNVEV come from the germline V gene (reference sequence). The trim removed 4 bases at V and 3 bases at J, leaving 4 bases unmatched. The CDR3 is 14 amino acids. The CDR3: CASSSPGQGYEQYF. As DNA, the CDR3 is TGTGCCAGCAGTTCCCCGGGACAGGGCTACGAGCAGTACTTC.

This sequence joins TRBV7-9 and TRBJ1-6, with 9 positions matching TRBD1. Looked up from germline, CDR1 is SEHNR and CDR2 is FQNEAQ (reference sequence). The trim removed 6 bases at V and 11 bases at J, leaving 11 bases unmatched. The CDR3 runs 15 residues. This chain's CDR3 is CASSSTGQGNPPLHF. In DNA, the CDR3 is TGTGCCAGCAGTTCCACGGGACAGGGCAATCCACCCCTCCACTTT.

This clone was seen a single time. The identical CDR3 is also encoded by other nucleotide sequences in the sample. The rearrangement joins TRBV29-1 to TRBJ2-2, with TRBD1 identical over 9 bases. The CDR3 spans 13 residues. Germline V gene lookup returns CDR1 SQVTM and CDR2 ANQGSEA. The V and J ends lost 6 bases and 3 bases, in that order; junction bases with no gene match: 2. Here the CDR3 DNA reads TGCAGCGTGGGGACAGGGTACACCGGGGAGCTGTTTTTT. Its protein product is CSVGTGYTGELFF.

This chain joins TRBV9 and TRBJ1-4; perhaps TRBD1 as D (5 bases). V lost 6 bases and J lost 8, with 20 bases in between. The CDR3 runs to 15 residues. Germline loops: CDR1 SGDLS, CDR2 YYNGEE. CDR3 in amino acids: CASTRRGGEEEKLFF. The DNA of the CDR3 is TGTGCCAGCACCCGCCGTGGGGGGGAGGAGGAAAAACTGTTTTTT.

The V and J genes are TRBV6-2 or TRBV6-3 and TRBJ2-7; a possible D gene is TRBD1 (5 bases). Germline values: CDR1 MNHEY, CDR2 SVGEGT. The CDR3 extends over 13 amino acids. Trimming cost V 4 bases and J 2 bases, with 9 bases left between them. The CDR3 sequence: CASSLGQPYEQYF. The CDR3 region has the DNA TGTGCCAGCAGTTTAGGACAACCCTACGAGCAGTACTTC.

CDR3 in DNA: TGTGCCAGCAGTGAAGCGCGAGGGGGAGAAAAACTGTTTTTT. Translating it yields CASSEARGGEKLFF. The V call is TRBV6-1, the J call TRBJ1-4, with a tentative D call TRBD1 (6 bases). The germline CDR1 and CDR2 sequences are MNHNS and SASEGT. This CDR3 contains 14 residues. Trimming left V 0 bases short and J 8 bases short, with 10 bases between.

The gene calls are TRBV6-2 or TRBV6-3 and TRBJ1-2, with D perhaps matching TRBD1 (6 bases). Per germline, CDR1 MNHEY and CDR2 SVGEGT. The V end lost 2 bases, the J end lost 6 bases, and 13 bases lay between the germline ends. The CDR3 runs to 14 residues. CDR3 sequence (DNA): TGTGCCAGCAGTTACCTCGGAAAGGGGGATGGCTACACCTTC. Its protein product is CASSYLGKGDGYTF.

The chain uses TRBV5-1 and TRBJ2-1; 8 nucleotides align to TRBD2. Germline V CDR1 and CDR2: SGHRS, YFSETQ. V shed 2 bases and J 6 bases; nucleotides not matched to a gene: 7. This CDR3 region has 15 residues. CDR3 loop: CASSLGRGATNEQFF. In nucleotides, the CDR3 is TGCGCCAGCAGCTTAGGGCGGGGGGCTACCAATGAGCAGTTCTTC.

The J gene is TRBJ2-1, the V gene TRBV18; D unclear. Trimming removed 3 bases at V and 7 bases at J, with 13 bases between. The length of the CDR3 is 14 residues. The germline gives CDR1 KGHSH, CDR2 LQKENI. The CDR3 region is CASSPPSTWNEQFF. The DNA for the CDR3 is TGTGCCAGCTCACCTCCTAGTACTTGGAATGAGCAGTTCTTC.

This clone was seen a few times. The chain carries TRBV21-1 and TRBJ1-6. TRBV21-1 is a documented pseudogene. The CDR3 is 15 amino acids. CDR3 sequence reads: CASSKPQGEDSPLHF. The CDR3 DNA follows: TGTGCCAGCAGCAAACCGCAAGGGGAGGATTCACCCCTCCACTTT.

This chain uses TRBV3-1 (or the pseudogene TRBV3-2) with TRBJ1-2, with D possibly TRBD1 on 6 matching bases. Germline CDR1 LGHDT, CDR2 YNNKEL (reference sequence). The ends were cut back, 4 bases at V and 6 bases at J, with 15 bases in the middle. The CDR3 has 14 amino acids. This chain's CDR3 is CASSPQQGADGYTF. The CDR3 coding sequence is TGTGCCAGCAGCCCCCAACAGGGTGCTGATGGCTACACCTTC.

V is TRBV10-1 and J is TRBJ2-2; 9 bases align to TRBD1. The CDR3 covers 15 residues. Germline CDR1 WNHNN, CDR2 SYGVQD (reference sequence). V gave up 5 bases and J gave up 4 bases; unmatched junction bases: 5. CDR3 loop: CASSRDRAVTGELFF. For the CDR3, the DNA is TGCGCCAGCAGTAGGGACAGGGCGGTCACCGGGGAGCTGTTTTTT.

This clone was seen a single time. The CDR3 loop is CASSLTTSPTDTQYF. CDR3 nucleotide sequence: TGTGCCAGCAGCTTGACTACCTCACCCACAGATACGCAGTATTTT. The genes are TRBV7-2 and TRBJ2-3, with D possibly being TRBD2 (5 bases). The CDR3 sequence is 15 residues long. The V gene lost 3 bases and the J gene lost 2 bases, with 12 bases spanning the gap. Germline V gives CDR1 SGHTA, CDR2 FQGNSA. Drawing the rest from reference TRBV7-2 and TRBJ2-3, the complete variable domain is GAGVSQSPSNKVTEKGKDVELRCDPISGHTALYWYRQSLGQGLEFLIYFQGNSAPDKSGLPSDRFSAERTGGSVSTLTIQRTQQEDSAVYLCASSLTTSPTDTQYFGPGTRLTVL.

In DNA, the CDR3 is TGTGCCAGTAGTATGGTCGCGCGGTCCTACGAGCAGTACTTC. Protein product: CASSMVARSYEQYF. The rearrangement joins TRBV19 to TRBJ2-7; D is unclear. The ends were cut back, 3 bases at V and 1 base at J, with 10 bases in the middle. Looked up from germline, CDR1 is LNHDA and CDR2 is SQIVND (reference sequence). This CDR3 is 14 amino acids long.

The chain links TRBV15 to TRBJ1-4; TRBD1 agrees at 7 bases. Trimming took 8 bases from V and 4 from J; bases not matched to a gene: 7. CDR3 length: 14 amino acids. Per germline, CDR1 LNHNV and CDR2 YYDKDF (reference sequence). The CDR3 coding sequence is TGTGCCACCCTTGACGGGACAGTTAATGAAAAACTGTTTTTT. Its protein product is CATLDGTVNEKLFF.

The V gene is TRBV2, the J gene TRBJ2-1; the match to TRBD2 covers 8 bases. CDR3 length: 13 amino acids. After removal of 8 bases from V and 6 bases from J, the junction contained 6 bases not matched to a gene. Germline CDR1 and CDR2: SNHLY and FYNNEI. CDR3 loop: CASLSLAGNEQFF. The CDR3 nucleotides read TGTGCCAGCCTTTCCCTAGCGGGCAATGAGCAGTTCTTC.

The J gene is TRBJ2-1, the V gene TRBV9, with TRBD1 matching over 8 bases. V dropped 0 bases and J dropped 7; count of bases not matched to a gene: 0. From germline, CDR1 is SGDLS and CDR2 YYNGEE. The CDR3 has 13 amino acids. CDR3 in DNA: TGTGCCAGCAGCGTAGGGACAGGGAATGAGCAGTTCTTC. Encoded protein: CASSVGTGNEQFF.

This sequence joins TRBV7-9 and TRBJ1-2; D remains unclear. Germline CDR1 and CDR2: SEHNR and FQNEAQ (reference sequence). The V and J ends lost 5 bases and 4 bases respectively, with 11 bases between them. This CDR3 comprises 13 residues. The CDR3 DNA reads as TGTGCCAGCAGCCCCACAGACACCTATGGCTACACCTTC. Translation gives CASSPTDTYGYTF.

The CDR3 loop is CASGVQGANVLTF. CDR3 DNA sequence: TGTGCCAGCGGAGTACAGGGTGCCAACGTCCTGACTTTC. This chain links TRBV27 with TRBJ2-6, with a possible D match to TRBD1 (6 bases). With 8 bases removed from V and 7 bases from J, the gap between germline ends came to 12 bases. This CDR3 has 13 amino acids. Germline CDR1 is MNHEY and CDR2 is SMNVEV (reference sequence).

This chain links TRBV27 with TRBJ2-2; 8 bases are shared with TRBD1. The CDR3 loop spans 15 amino acids. Germline V lookup: CDR1 MNHEY, CDR2 SMNVEV (reference sequence). V trimming: 6 bases; J trimming: 1 base; junction bases outside the gene matches: 4. The DNA of the CDR3 is TGTGCCAGCAGACTACAGGGGGTGAACACCGGGGAGCTGTTTTTT. Translating gives CASRLQGVNTGELFF.